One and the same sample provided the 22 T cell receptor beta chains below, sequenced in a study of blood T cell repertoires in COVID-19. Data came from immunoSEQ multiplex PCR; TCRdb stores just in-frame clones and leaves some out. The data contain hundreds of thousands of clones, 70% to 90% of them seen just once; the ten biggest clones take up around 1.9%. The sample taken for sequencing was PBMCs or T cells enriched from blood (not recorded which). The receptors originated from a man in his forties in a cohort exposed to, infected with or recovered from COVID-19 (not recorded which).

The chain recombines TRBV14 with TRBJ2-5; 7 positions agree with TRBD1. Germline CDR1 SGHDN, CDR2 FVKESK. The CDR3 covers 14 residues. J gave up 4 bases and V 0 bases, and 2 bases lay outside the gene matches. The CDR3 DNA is TGTGCCAGCAGCCAAGAGTACAGGGGAGAGACCCAGTACTTC. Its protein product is CASSQEYRGETQYF.

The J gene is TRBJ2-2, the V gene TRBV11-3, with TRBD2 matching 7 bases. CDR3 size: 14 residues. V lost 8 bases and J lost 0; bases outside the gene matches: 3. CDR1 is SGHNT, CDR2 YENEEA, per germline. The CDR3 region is CASRAGSNTGELFF. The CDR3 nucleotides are TGTGCCAGCCGAGCGGGGTCGAACACCGGGGAGCTGTTTTTT.

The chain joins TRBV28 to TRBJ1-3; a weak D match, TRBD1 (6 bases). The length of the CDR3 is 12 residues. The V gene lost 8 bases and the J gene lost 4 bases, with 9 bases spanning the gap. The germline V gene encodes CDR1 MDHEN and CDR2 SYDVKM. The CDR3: CASLGAGNTIYF. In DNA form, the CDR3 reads TGTGCCAGCCTGGGGGCAGGAAACACCATATATTTT.

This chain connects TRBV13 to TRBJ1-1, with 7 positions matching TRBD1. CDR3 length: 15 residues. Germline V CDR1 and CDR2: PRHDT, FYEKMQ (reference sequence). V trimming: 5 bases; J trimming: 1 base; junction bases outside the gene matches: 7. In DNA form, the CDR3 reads TGTGCCAGCAGCCCCGGGGACAGACCGAACACTGAAGCTTTCTTT. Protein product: CASSPGDRPNTEAFF. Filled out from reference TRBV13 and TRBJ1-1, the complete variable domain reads AAGVIQSPRHLIKEKRETATLKCYPIPRHDTVYWYQQGPGQDPQFLISFYEKMQSDKGSIPDRFSAQQFSDYHSELNMSSLELGDSALYFCASSPGDRPNTEAFFGQGTRLTVV.

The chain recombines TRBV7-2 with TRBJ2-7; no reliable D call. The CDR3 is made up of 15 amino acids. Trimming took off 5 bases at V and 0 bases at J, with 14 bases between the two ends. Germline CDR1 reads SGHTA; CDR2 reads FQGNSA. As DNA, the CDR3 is TGTGCCAGCAGCCAACTTGGCGGTAGCTCCTACGAGCAGTACTTC. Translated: CASSQLGGSSYEQYF.

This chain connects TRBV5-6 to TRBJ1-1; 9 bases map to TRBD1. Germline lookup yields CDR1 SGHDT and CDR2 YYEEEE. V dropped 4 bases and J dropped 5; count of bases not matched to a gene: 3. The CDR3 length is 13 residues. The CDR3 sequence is CASSTGQGTEAFF. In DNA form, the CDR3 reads TGTGCCAGCAGCACAGGACAGGGGACTGAAGCTTTCTTT.

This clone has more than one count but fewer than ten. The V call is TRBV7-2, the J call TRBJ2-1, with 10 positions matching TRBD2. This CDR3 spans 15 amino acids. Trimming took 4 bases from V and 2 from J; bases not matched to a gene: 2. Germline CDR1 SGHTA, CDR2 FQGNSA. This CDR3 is CASSSGLAAYNEQFF. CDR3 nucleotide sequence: TGTGCCAGCAGCTCCGGACTAGCGGCCTACAATGAGCAGTTCTTC.

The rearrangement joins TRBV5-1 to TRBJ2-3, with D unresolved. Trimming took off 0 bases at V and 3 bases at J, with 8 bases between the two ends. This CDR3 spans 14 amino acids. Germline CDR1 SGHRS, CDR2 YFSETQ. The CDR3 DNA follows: TGCGCCAGCAGCTTGGCCCCTATAACAGATACGCAGTATTTT. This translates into CASSLAPITDTQYF.

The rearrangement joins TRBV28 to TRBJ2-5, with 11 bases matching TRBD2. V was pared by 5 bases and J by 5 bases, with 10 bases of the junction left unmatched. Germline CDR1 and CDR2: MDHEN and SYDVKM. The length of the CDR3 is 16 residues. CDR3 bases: TGTGCCAGCAGTAAAACTAGCGGGAGAGGGAAGGAGACCCAGTACTTC. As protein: CASSKTSGRGKETQYF.

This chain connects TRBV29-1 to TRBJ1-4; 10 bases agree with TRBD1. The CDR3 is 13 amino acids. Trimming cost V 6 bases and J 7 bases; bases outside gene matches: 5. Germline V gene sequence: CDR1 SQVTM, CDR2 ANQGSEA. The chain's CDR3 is CSVRTGGGEKLFF. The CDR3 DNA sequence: TGCAGCGTGCGGACAGGGGGAGGTGAAAAACTGTTTTTT.

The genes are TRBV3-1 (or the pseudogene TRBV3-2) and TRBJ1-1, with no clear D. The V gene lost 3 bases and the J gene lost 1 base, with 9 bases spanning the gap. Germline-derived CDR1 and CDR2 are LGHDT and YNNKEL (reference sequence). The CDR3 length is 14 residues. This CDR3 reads CASSQRQTNTEAFF. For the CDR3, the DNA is TGTGCCAGCAGCCAGAGGCAGACGAACACTGAAGCTTTCTTT.

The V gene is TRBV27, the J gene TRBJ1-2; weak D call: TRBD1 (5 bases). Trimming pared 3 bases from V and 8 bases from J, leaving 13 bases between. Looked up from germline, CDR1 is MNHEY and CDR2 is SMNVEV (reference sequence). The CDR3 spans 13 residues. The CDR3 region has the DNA TGTGCCAGCAGTTTCGACGGGGGATGGGGCTACACCTTC. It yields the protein CASSFDGGWGYTF.

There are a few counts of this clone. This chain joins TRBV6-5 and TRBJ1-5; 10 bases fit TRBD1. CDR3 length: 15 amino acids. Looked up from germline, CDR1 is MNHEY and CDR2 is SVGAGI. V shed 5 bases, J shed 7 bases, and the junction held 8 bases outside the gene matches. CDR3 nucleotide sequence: TGTGCCAGCAGTCGCAGGGGGACAGGGGACCAGCCCCAGCATTTT. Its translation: CASSRRGTGDQPQHF.

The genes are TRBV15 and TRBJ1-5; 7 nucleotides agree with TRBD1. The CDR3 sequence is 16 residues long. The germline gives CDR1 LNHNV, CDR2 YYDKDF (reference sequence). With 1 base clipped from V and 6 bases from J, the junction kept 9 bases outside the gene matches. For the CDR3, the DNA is TGTGCCACCAGCAGAGCGACAGGGATCCGAGGTCAGCCCCAGCATTTT. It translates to CATSRATGIRGQPQHF.

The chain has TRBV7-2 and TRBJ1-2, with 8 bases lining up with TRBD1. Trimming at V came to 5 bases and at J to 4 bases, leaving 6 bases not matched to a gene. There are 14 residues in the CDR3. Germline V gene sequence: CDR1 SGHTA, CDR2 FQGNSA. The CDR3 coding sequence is TGTGCCAGCAGCGCGGACAGGGCGGCCTATGGCTACACCTTC. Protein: CASSADRAAYGYTF.

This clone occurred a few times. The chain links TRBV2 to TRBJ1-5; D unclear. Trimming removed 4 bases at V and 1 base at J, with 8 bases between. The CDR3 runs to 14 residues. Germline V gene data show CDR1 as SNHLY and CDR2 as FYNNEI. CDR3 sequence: CASSVGESNQPQHF. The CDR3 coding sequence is TGTGCCAGCAGTGTGGGCGAGAGCAATCAGCCCCAGCATTTT.

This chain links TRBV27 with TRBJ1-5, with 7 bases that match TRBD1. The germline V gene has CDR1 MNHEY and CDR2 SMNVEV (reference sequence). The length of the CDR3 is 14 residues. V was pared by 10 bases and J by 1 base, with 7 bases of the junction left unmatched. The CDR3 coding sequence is TGTGCCACCTTACAGGGGTCGAGCAATCAGCCCCAGCATTTT. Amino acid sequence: CATLQGSSNQPQHF.

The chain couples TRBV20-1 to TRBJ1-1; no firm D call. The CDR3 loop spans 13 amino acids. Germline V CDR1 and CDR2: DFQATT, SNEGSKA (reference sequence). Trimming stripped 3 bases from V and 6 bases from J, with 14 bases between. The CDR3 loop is CSASSGGKAEAFF. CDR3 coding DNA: TGCAGTGCTAGTTCTGGAGGGAAAGCTGAAGCTTTCTTT.

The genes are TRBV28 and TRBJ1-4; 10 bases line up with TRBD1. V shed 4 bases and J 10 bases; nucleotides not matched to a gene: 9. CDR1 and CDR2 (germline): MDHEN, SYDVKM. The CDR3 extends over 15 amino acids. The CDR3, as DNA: TGTGCCAGCAGTTCAAGGGACAGGGGAGGGGGAAAACTGTTTTTT. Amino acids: CASSSRDRGGGKLFF.

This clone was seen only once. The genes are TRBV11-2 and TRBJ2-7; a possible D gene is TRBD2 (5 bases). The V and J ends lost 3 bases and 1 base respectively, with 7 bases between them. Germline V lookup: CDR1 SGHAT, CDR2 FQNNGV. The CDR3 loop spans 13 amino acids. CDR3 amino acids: CASSFPGSYEQYF. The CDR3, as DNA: TGTGCCAGCAGCTTCCCGGGATCCTACGAGCAGTACTTC.

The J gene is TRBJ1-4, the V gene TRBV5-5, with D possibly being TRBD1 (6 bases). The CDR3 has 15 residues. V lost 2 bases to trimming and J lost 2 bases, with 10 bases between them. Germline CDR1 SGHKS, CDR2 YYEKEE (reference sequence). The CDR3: CASSLFRGTNEKLFF. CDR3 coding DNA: TGTGCCAGCAGCTTATTCAGGGGTACTAATGAAAAACTGTTTTTT.

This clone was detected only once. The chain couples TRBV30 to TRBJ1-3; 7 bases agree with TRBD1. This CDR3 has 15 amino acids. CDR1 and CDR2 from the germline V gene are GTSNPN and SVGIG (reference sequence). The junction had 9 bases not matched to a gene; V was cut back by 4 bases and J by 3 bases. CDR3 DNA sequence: TGTGCCTGGACCAGAGACAGGGTTAGTGGAAACACCATATATTTT. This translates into CAWTRDRVSGNTIYF.